These 11 T cell receptor beta chains originate from one sample sequenced in a study of blood T cells in healthy people across ages. Primers used in a second PCR of roughly 6 to 11 cycles were a sample-barcoded 5' primer and a J-beta primer mix. TCRdb called the 5' RACE reads again in MiXCR, with one record for every CDR3 protein. Of around 900,000 distinct CDR3 sequences listed, more than 25% are singletons. Sequencing used blood. Receptors were obtained from a woman older than 75 in good health.

The sample holds a few counts of this clonotype. The CDR3 DNA is TGTGCCAGCAGTGAAAGGTATAGCTACTACAATGAGCAGTACTTC. Encoded protein: CASSERYSYYNEQYF. The chain recombines TRBV6-1 with TRBJ2-1, with D unresolved. The J call may be wrong; the DNA end is better matched by TRBJ2-7. Germline V CDR1 and CDR2: MNHNS, SASEGT. The CDR3 sequence is 15 residues long.

This chain joins TRBV7-9 and TRBJ1-2, with D uncertain. Trimming removed 5 bases from V and 2 bases from J, with 9 bases in between. The CDR3 is 13 amino acids. The germline V gene has CDR1 SEHNR and CDR2 FQNEAQ (reference sequence). CDR3 amino acids: CASSTDTNYGYTF. CDR3 sequence (DNA): TGTGCCAGCAGCACAGACACGAACTATGGCTACACCTTC.

This clonotype was seen ten or more times. The chain is built from TRBV20-1 and TRBJ1-6; D possibly corresponds to TRBD1 (6 bases). The V and J ends lost 3 bases and 0 bases respectively, with 15 bases between them. The CDR3 is 17 residues long. Per the germline V gene, CDR1 is DFQATT and CDR2 is SNEGSKA (reference sequence). For the CDR3, the DNA is TGCAGTGCTAGCGGACAGAGACATAGCTCCTATAATTCACCCCTCCACTTT. Protein product: CSASGQRHSSYNSPLHF.

Notes on this clonotype: A much larger clone sits a single nucleotide away, making a read error possible. The genes are TRBV20-1 and TRBJ2-1; a weak D match, TRBD1 (6 bases). The CDR3 covers 17 residues. The germline V and J ends were trimmed by 1 base and 0 bases, with 16 bases remaining between them. Germline CDR1 reads DFQATT; CDR2 reads SNEGSKA (reference sequence). CDR3 region: CSARVEGHSSSYNEQFF. Here the CDR3 DNA reads TGCAGTGCTAGAGTAGAGGGACACTCTAGCTCCTACAATGAGCAGTTCTTC.

Details on this clonotype: At one of its ends the junction is not consistent with the germline gene, which may arise from a read error. This chain connects TRBV3-1 to TRBJ2-5; no clear D. Germline CDR1 and CDR2: LGHDT and YNNKEL (reference sequence). This CDR3 has 13 residues. DNA for the CDR3: TGTGTCAGCAGCCAAGTTCCAGGCGGTGAGCAGTACTTC. Translating it yields CVSSQVPGGEQYF.

This clonotype was seen at least ten times. This rearrangement joins TRBV20-1 to TRBJ2-3, with D perhaps given as TRBD1 or TRBD2 (5 bases each). The CDR3 is made up of 13 amino acids. Germline CDR1 is DFQATT and CDR2 is SNEGSKA (reference sequence). Between the trimmed V and J ends, which lost 5 bases and 0 bases, there was a span of 9 bases. The DNA for the CDR3 is TGCAGTGCTTCGGGGCTAAGCACAGATACGCAGTATTTT. Its translation is CSASGLSTDTQYF.

For this clonotype: A much larger clone differs from this one at a single base, so this may be a read error. The chain joins TRBV5-6 to TRBJ2-4; weak D call: TRBD1 (6 bases). Germline lookup yields CDR1 SGHDT and CDR2 YYEEEE. The CDR3 has 16 amino acids. The CDR3 region has the DNA TGTGCCAGCGGCTTTCAGGGGATGAACCCCAAAAACATTCAGTACTTC. Its protein product is CASGFQGMNPKNIQYF.

The V call is TRBV7-2, the J call TRBJ1-1; 7 bases fit TRBD1. Germline lookup yields CDR1 SGHTA and CDR2 FQGNSA. This CDR3 region has 17 residues. Unmatched junction bases numbered 17, after V lost 6 bases and J lost 4 bases. The CDR3 loop reads CASRRQGRSSRRTEAFF. CDR3 DNA sequence: TGTGCCAGCAGACGACAGGGTCGAAGTTCTCGGCGCACTGAAGCTTTCTTT.

In its sample, this clonotype was seen many times. The chain employs TRBV20-1 and TRBJ2-4, with D tentatively TRBD1 (6 bases). The V gene lost 6 bases and the J gene lost 7 bases, with 19 bases spanning the gap. The germline V gene has CDR1 DFQATT and CDR2 SNEGSKA (reference sequence). The CDR3 extends over 14 amino acids. CDR3 nucleotide sequence: TGCAGTGCCTCGACAGGCAGTCGCCAGAACATTCAGTACTTC. It is translated as CSASTGSRQNIQYF.

In its sample, this clonotype was seen a few times. The CDR3 DNA is TGTGCCAGCAGAAACGACTTAGCCTCCTACGAGCAGTACTTC. Its protein product is CASRNDLASYEQYF. V is TRBV6-2 or TRBV6-3 and J is TRBJ2-7, with D unclear. Per germline, CDR1 MNHEY and CDR2 SVGEGT. The CDR3 sequence is 14 residues long. Trimming pared 6 bases from V and 0 bases from J, leaving 12 bases between.

This chain uses TRBV20-1 with TRBJ2-3; D ambiguous. The CDR3 extends over 13 amino acids. CDR1 and CDR2 (germline): DFQATT, SNEGSKA (reference sequence). Trimming took off 2 bases at V and 0 bases at J, with 6 bases between the two ends. This chain's CDR3 is CSARKDSTDTQYF. In nucleotides, the CDR3 is TGCAGTGCTAGAAAGGACAGCACAGATACGCAGTATTTT.